This TCR beta chain was captured by sequencing in a study of a mutant IDH1 vaccine in newly diagnosed glioma. Study-wide findings and caveats: The occurrence of vaccine-induced immune responses was seen in 80% to 95% of patients.

TCRdb's copy holds only in-frame clones and misses some; the assay was immunoSEQ multiplex PCR. The sample lists roughly 86,000 clones, about 90% seen once, with roughly 0.81% in the top ten. On this clone: The antigen remains undetermined.

Indicated time point: week 47, end of study. Doses of 300 ug of mutant IDH1 20-mer peptide were given with topical imiquimod. The source was PBMCs, collected from a glioma patient whose treatment included an IDH1 peptide vaccine. This TCR was recovered from a woman aged 45-60 years with glioma.

The CDR3 spells CASSYWGNGEQFF. CDR3 bases: TGTGCCAGCAGTTACTGGGGGAACGGTGAGCAGTTCTTC. The rearrangement links TRBV6-5 to TRBJ2-1, with D possibly being TRBD1 or TRBD2 (5 bases each). The CDR3 length is 13 residues. Germline V lookup: CDR1 MNHEY, CDR2 SVGAGI. Trimming stripped 1 base from V and 9 bases from J, with 10 bases between.